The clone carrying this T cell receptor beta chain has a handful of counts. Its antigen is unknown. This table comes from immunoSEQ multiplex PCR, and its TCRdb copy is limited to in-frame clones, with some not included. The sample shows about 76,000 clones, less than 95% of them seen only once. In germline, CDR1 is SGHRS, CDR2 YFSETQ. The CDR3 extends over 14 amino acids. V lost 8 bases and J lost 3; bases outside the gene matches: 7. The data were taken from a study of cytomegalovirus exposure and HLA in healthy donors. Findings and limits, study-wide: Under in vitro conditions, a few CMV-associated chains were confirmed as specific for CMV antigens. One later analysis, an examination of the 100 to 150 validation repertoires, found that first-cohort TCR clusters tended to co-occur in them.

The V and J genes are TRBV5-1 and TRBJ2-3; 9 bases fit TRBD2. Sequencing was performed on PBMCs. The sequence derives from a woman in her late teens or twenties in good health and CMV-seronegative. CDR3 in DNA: TGCGCCAGTTCCCTAGCGGGGAGAACAGATACGCAGTATTTT. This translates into CASSLAGRTDTQYF.